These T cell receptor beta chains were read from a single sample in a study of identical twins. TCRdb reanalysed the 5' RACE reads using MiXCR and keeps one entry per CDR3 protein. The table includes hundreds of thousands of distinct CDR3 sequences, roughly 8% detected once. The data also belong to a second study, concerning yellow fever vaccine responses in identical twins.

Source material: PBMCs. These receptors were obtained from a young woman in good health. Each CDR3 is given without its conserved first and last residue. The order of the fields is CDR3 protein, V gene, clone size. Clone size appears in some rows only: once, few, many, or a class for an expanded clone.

CDR3 protein: ASSEGLRLAGDYEQY
V gene: TRBV2
clone size: -

CDR3 protein: SVVGQGEGNIQY
V gene: TRBV29-1
clone size: -

CDR3 protein: ASSLLGVRQDRSWAQETQY
V gene: TRBV11-1
clone size: -

CDR3 protein: ASSLALVVPETQY
V gene: TRBV11-2
clone size: -

CDR3 protein: ASSLYSITNEKLF
V gene: TRBV5-6
clone size: few

CDR3 protein: ASSIDRDRARSPLH
V gene: TRBV27
clone size: -

CDR3 protein: ASSLEEGRNTEAF
V gene: TRBV7-9
clone size: few

CDR3 protein: ASSLRAGGVGEQF
V gene: TRBV6-2/TRBV6-3
clone size: few

CDR3 protein: SASSRDREQFNYGYT
V gene: TRBV20-1
clone size: few

CDR3 protein: SARPNRDAF
V gene: TRBV20-1
clone size: -

CDR3 protein: ASLGFSGANVLT
V gene: TRBV6-2/TRBV6-3
clone size: many

CDR3 protein: ASSRLATNTGELF
V gene: TRBV3-1
clone size: -

CDR3 protein: ATSDWGTDEQY
V gene: TRBV24-1
clone size: -

CDR3 protein: ATRRWSEGLNTEAF
V gene: TRBV6-1
clone size: -

CDR3 protein: ASSVTGTSGTYEQY
V gene: TRBV27
clone size: -

CDR3 protein: ASSLEGQGADEQY
V gene: TRBV5-1
clone size: many

CDR3 protein: ASSLPAIPTDTQY
V gene: TRBV7-8
clone size: few

CDR3 protein: ASSAAGANYGYT
V gene: TRBV7-9
clone size: -

CDR3 protein: SARDWASGNYNEQF
V gene: TRBV20-1
clone size: many

CDR3 protein: AWSGADTATNEKLF
V gene: TRBV30
clone size: -

CDR3 protein: SVEAYTGSSYEQY
V gene: TRBV29-1
clone size: many

CDR3 protein: ASRSLAGTDTQY
V gene: TRBV5-1
clone size: -

CDR3 protein: ASSQPTRNNEQF
V gene: TRBV4-1
clone size: few

CDR3 protein: SAGGWRGGAKDTQY
V gene: TRBV20-1
clone size: few

CDR3 protein: ASSRSTGTGGAGEQY
V gene: TRBV19
clone size: many

CDR3 protein: ASSSGYPQETQY
V gene: TRBV9
clone size: -

CDR3 protein: ASSLQNGLVAKNIQY
V gene: TRBV27
clone size: -

CDR3 protein: ASSLSPTQETQY
V gene: TRBV27
clone size: few

CDR3 protein: ASSPSGIYTEAF
V gene: TRBV4-1
clone size: few

CDR3 protein: ASSFYSRTDTQY
V gene: TRBV28
clone size: many

CDR3 protein: ASSPGRQRNTEAF
V gene: TRBV18
clone size: few

CDR3 protein: ASIPVGVTGSDEQY
V gene: TRBV5-6
clone size: -

CDR3 protein: ASRGAGDLHEY
V gene: TRBV2
clone size: few

CDR3 protein: SARKGTSPLH
V gene: TRBV20-1
clone size: few

CDR3 protein: ASSKTRGVLQKQY
V gene: TRBV11-2
clone size: many